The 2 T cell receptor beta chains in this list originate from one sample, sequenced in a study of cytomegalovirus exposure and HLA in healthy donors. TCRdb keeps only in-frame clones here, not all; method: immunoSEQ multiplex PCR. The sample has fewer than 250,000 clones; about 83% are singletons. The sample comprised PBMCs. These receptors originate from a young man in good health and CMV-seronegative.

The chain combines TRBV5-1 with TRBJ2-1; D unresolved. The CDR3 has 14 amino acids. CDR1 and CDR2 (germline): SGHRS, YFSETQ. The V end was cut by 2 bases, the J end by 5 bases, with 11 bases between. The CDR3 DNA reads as TGCGCCAGCAGCTTAGACTCGTGGAACAATGAGCAGTTCTTC. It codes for CASSLDSWNNEQFF.

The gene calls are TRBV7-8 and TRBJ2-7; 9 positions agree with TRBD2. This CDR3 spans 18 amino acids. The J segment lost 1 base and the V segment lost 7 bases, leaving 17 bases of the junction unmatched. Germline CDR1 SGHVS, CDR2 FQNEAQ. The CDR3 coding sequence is TGTGCCAGCACCCAGACCGGGACTAGCATTTCGTCGTCCTACGAGCAGTACTTC. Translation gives CASTQTGTSISSSYEQYF. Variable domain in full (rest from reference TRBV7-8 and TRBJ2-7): GAGVSQSPRYKVAKRGQDVALRCDPISGHVSLFWYQQALGQGPEFLTYFQNEAQLDKSGLPSDRFFAERPEGSVSTLKIQRTQQEDSAVYLCASTQTGTSISSSYEQYFGPGTRLTVT.